Listed below are T cell receptor beta chains from one sample, sequenced in a study of blood T cells in healthy people across ages. TCRdb recomputed calls from the 5' RACE reads with MiXCR, one row per CDR3 protein. In the table there are roughly 700,000 distinct CDR3 sequences, more than 20% of which are singletons. A further study also used this sample, focusing on T cells of mothers and their children.

The sample comprised blood. The origin of the receptors is a boy younger than 18 in good health. The CDR3 runs from the conserved cysteine through the conserved F or W. The D gene is left open where the match is weak. The size field is filled for only some rows; it gives once, few, many or a size class.

>-|-|TRBJ1-5|TRBV4-2
CASSQDSGVNQPQHF
TGTGCCAGCAGCCAAGACTCGGGGGTCAATCAGCCCCAGCATTTT
>few|-|TRBJ2-1|TRBV6-5
CASSKTAGVWEQFF
TGTGCCAGCAGTAAAACGGCAGGGGTGTGGGAGCAGTTCTTC
>once|-|TRBJ1-2|TRBV2
CASSRDGPLYGYTF
TGTGCCAGCAGTCGGGACGGTCCCCTCTATGGCTACACCTTC
>-|-|TRBJ2-3|TRBV4-1
CASSPYVMRGTDTQYF
TGCGCCAGCAGCCCCTATGTGATGAGGGGCACAGATACGCAGTATTTT
>-|-|TRBJ2-7|TRBV6-1
CASSEADPYEQYF
TGTGCCAGCAGTGAAGCCGACCCCTACGAGCAGTACTTC
>-|-|TRBJ2-1|TRBV12-3/TRBV12-4
CASSLLESHEQFF
TGTGCCAGCAGTTTACTAGAATCCCATGAGCAGTTCTTC
>-|-|TRBJ1-4|TRBV2
CASKAATNEKLFF
TGTGCCAGCAAGGCCGCAACTAATGAAAAACTGTTTTTT
>-|-|TRBJ2-2|TRBV10-3
CAISESVNTGELFF
TGTGCCATCAGTGAGTCAGTAAACACCGGGGAGCTGTTTTTT
>few|TRBD2|TRBJ2-5|TRBV4-3
CASSQDRASGGALQETQYF
TGCGCCAGCAGCCAAGATCGGGCTAGCGGGGGGGCACTCCAAGAGACCCAGTACTTC
>few|-|TRBJ2-2|TRBV7-2
CASSTGIGELFF
TGTGCCAGCAGCACGGGGATCGGGGAGCTGTTTTTT
>-|-|TRBJ1-6|TRBV12-3/TRBV12-4
CASSPGHSSPLHF
TGTGCCAGCAGTCCAGGACACAGTTCACCCCTCCACTTT
>-|TRBD1|TRBJ2-7|TRBV29-1
CSVEHRGRGGYEQYF
TGCAGCGTTGAGCACAGGGGCCGAGGGGGTTACGAGCAGTACTTC
>few|-|TRBJ2-5|TRBV7-8
CASSITGIQETQYF
TGTGCCAGCAGCATCACAGGGATCCAAGAGACCCAGTACTTC
>many|-|TRBJ2-5|TRBV4-3
CASSQVVNSQETQYF
TGCGCCAGCAGCCAAGTTGTGAACAGTCAAGAGACCCAGTACTTC
>few|-|TRBJ2-5|TRBV12-3/TRBV12-4
CASSLTAGRETQYF
TGTGCCAGCAGTTTAACGGCAGGGCGCGAGACCCAGTACTTC
>-|-|TRBJ2-7|TRBV6-6
CASSYSGPSSYEQYF
TGTGCCAGCAGTTATTCGGGGCCGAGCTCCTACGAGCAGTACTTC
>-|-|TRBJ2-1|TRBV12-3/TRBV12-4
CASSAGPYNEQFF
TGTGCCAGCAGTGCCGGGCCTTACAATGAGCAGTTCTTC
>few|TRBD2|TRBJ2-5|TRBV5-5
CASSSGTSGGEETQYF
TGTGCCAGCAGCTCGGGGACTAGCGGGGGGGAAGAGACCCAGTACTTC
>-|-|TRBJ2-3|TRBV2
CASSKPPLVPTDTQYF
TGTGCCAGCAGTAAACCACCACTAGTTCCCACAGATACGCAGTATTTT
>few|-|TRBJ1-4|TRBV20-1
CSARSKSPPTNEKLFF
TGCAGTGCTAGATCCAAAAGCCCTCCAACTAATGAAAAACTGTTTTTT
>-|-|TRBJ2-5|TRBV7-2
CASSGGARQETQYF
TGTGCCAGCAGCGGGGGGGCCAGGCAAGAGACCCAGTACTTC
>few|TRBD1|TRBJ2-6|TRBV7-2
CASSLGNRGTGANVLTF
TGTGCCAGCAGCTTAGGTAACAGGGGGACTGGGGCCAACGTCCTGACTTTC
>once|-|TRBJ2-5|TRBV5-1
CASSLGPLKETQYF
TGCGCCAGCAGCCTCGGCCCTTTAAAAGAGACCCAGTACTTC
>few|-|TRBJ2-1|TRBV20-1
CSAQPSSYNEQFF
TGCAGTGCCCAACCGAGCTCCTACAATGAGCAGTTCTTC
>few|-|TRBJ2-5|TRBV12-5
CASGLEWQQETQYF
TGTGCTAGTGGTTTGGAGTGGCAACAAGAGACCCAGTACTTC
>few|TRBD1|TRBJ1-2|TRBV10-3
CAISEGGDRGGYGYTF
TGTGCCATCAGTGAAGGCGGGGACAGGGGAGGCTATGGCTACACCTTC
>few|TRBD1|TRBJ2-7|TRBV9
CASSVGGQGAYEQYF
TGTGCCAGCAGCGTTGGGGGACAGGGGGCTTACGAGCAGTACTTC
>-|-|TRBJ1-2|TRBV29-1
CSVEGGPYGYTF
TGCAGCGTTGAAGGGGGGCCGTATGGCTACACCTTC
>few|TRBD2|TRBJ2-3|TRBV28
CASSLAGGPTGTQYF
TGTGCCAGCAGTCTAGCGGGAGGGCCCACAGGTACGCAGTATTTT
>-|-|TRBJ2-5|TRBV25-1
CATSTRETQYF
TGTGCCACTTCGACGAGGGAGACCCAGTACTTC
>-|-|TRBJ1-1|TRBV5-1
CASSSFYTAANTEAFF
TGCGCCAGCAGCTCCTTCTATACAGCCGCTAACACTGAAGCTTTCTTT
>once|-|TRBJ2-1|TRBV4-2
CASSQDLEGWAYNEQFF
TGTGCCAGCAGCCAAGATCTCGAGGGGTGGGCCTACAATGAGCAGTTCTTC
>many|-|TRBJ2-4|TRBV3-1
CASSVRVKNIQYF
TGTGCCAGCAGCGTTAGAGTCAAAAACATTCAGTACTTC
>few|-|TRBJ2-7|TRBV29-1
CSGGVSYEQYF
TGCAGCGGTGGAGTCTCCTACGAGCAGTACTTC